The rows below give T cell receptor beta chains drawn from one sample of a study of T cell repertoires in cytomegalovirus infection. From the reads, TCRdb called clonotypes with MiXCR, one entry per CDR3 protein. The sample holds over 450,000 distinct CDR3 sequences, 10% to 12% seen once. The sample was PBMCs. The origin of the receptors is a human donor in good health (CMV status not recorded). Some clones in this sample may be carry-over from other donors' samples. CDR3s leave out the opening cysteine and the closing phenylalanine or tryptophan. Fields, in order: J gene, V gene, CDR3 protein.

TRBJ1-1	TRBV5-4	AIAGAGMMNTEAF
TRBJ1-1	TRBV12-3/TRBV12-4	ASSDGPGGTEAF
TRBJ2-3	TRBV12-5	ASGLTPFGDTQY
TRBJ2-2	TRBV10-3	AISETNTGELF
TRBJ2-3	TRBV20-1	SARAGQWGDTQY
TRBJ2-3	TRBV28	ASSLIGLLAGVADTQY
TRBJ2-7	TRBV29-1	SVEGQGADEQY
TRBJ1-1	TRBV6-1	ASSPSGGGALVGTMNTEAF
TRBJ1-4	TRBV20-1	SAQLDTYEKLF
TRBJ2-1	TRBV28	ASSSRRGLAGDSEQF
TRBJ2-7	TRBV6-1	ASSRGTERGEQY
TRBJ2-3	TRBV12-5	ASVPAGGTLADTQY
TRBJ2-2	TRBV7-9	ASSLEFGTGELF
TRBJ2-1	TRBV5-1	ASSLNAGDAYNEQF
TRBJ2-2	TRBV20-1	SARDSQSGELF
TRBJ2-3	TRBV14	ASSHTKLAAPDTQY
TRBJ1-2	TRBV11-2	ASSPGLRGYGYT
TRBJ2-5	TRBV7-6	ASSPREAQY
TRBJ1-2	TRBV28	ASSSGTGGGGYT
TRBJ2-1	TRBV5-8	ASSSDRDPYNEQF
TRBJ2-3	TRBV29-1	SVGQGAITDTQY
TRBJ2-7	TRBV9	ASSASSGGAYPYEQY
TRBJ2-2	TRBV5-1	ASSFDFATGELF
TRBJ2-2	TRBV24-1	ATSDWGRTNTGELF
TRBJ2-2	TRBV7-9	ASSTSGRGTGELF
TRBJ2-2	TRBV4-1	ASSLRPGTIQNTGELF
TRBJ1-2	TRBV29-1	SVEDLYGYT
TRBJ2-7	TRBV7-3	ASSLTSGSTYEQY
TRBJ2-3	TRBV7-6	ASSLASRAGDTQY
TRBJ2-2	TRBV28	ASTPFGGGGSGELF
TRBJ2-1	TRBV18	ASSPPPQRGLRSYNEQF
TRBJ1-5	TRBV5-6	ASSFSTSGDTNQPQH
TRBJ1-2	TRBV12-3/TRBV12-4	ASILTGGMDGYT
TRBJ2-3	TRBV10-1	ATRPAENPDTQY
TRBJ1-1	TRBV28	ASSRPGRLLAF
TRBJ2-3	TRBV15	ATSGQGGDTQY
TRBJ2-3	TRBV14	ASSSLLGSDTQY
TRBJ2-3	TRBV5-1	ASSLGRVNTQY
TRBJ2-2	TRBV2	ASSSGLAGGNTGELF
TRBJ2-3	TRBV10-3	AIRGQGMADTQY
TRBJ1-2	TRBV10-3	AIRGALLSLNYGYT
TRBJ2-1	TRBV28	AGGGRNENEQF
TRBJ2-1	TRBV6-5	ASSYSNRGGFYNEQF
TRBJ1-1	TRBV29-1	SVEGDRGRDTEAF
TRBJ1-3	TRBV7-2	ASSLALLSGNTIY
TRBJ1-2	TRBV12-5	ASGLATYGYT
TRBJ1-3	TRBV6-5	ASSYSGRSYSGNTIY
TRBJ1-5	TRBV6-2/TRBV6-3	ASRDQRDQPQH
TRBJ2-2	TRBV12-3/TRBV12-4	ASSRTSGGNTGELF
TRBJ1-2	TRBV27	ASSSRPVVSGNYGYT
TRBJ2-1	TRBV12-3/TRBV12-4	ASRATSGSYNEQF
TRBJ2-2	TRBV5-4	ASSSGTSGRTGELF
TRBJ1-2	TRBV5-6	ASSLAHGYYGYT
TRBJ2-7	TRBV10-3	AITGTSNPSDEQY